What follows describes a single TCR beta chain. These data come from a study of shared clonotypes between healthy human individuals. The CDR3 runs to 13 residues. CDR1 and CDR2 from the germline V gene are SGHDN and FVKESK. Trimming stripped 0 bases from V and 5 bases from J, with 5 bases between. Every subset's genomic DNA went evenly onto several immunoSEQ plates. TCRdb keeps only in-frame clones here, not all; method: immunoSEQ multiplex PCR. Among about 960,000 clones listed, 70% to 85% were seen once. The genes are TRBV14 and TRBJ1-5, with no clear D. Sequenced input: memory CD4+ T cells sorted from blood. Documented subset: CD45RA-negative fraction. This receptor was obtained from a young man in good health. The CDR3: CASSQDGDQPQHF. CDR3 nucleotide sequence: TGTGCCAGCAGCCAAGATGGGGATCAGCCCCAGCATTTT.